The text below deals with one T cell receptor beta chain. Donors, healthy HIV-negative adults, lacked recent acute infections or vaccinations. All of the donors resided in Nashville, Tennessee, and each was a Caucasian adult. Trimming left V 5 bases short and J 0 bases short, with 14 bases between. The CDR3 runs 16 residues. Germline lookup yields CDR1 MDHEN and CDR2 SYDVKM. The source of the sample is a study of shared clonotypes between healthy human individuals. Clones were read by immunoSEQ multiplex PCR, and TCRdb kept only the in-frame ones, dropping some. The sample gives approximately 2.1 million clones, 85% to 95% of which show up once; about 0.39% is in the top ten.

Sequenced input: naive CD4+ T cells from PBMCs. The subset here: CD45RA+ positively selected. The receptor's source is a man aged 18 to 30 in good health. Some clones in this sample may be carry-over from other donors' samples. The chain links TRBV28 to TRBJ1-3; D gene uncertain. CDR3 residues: CASSRRAYLSGNTIYF. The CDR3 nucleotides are TGTGCCAGCAGTCGCCGGGCCTACCTCTCTGGAAACACCATATATTTT.